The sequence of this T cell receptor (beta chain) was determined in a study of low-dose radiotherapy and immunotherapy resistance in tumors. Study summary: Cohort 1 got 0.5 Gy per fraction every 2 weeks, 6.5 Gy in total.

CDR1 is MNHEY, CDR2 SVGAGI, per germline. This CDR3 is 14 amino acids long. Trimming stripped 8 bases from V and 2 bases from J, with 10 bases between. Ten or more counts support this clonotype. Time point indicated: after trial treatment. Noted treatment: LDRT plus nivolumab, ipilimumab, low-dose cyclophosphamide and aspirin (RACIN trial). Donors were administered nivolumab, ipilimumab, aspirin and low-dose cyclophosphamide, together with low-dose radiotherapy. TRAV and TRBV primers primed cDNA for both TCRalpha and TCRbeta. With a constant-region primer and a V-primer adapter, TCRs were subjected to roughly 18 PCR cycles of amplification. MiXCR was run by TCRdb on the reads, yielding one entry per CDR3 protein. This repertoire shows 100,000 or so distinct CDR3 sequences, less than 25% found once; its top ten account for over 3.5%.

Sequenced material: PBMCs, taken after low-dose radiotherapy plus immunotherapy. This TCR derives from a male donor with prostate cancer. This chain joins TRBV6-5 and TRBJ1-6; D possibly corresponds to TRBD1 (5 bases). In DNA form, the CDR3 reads TGTGCCAGCGGTAGGGGACCCTATAATTCACCCCTCCACTTT. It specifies CASGRGPYNSPLHF.